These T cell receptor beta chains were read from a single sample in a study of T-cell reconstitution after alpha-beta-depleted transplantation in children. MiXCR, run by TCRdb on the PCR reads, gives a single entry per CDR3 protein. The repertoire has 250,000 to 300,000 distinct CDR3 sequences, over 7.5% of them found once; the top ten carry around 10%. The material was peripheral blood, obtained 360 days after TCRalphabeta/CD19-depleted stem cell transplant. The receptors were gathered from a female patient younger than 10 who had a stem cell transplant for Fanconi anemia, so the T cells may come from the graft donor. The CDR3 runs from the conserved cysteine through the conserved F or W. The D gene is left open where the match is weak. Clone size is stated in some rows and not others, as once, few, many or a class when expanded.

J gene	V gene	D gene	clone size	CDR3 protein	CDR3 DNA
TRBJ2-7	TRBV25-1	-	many	CASSEWYRQALPNRSYEQYF	TGTGCCAGCAGTGAATGGTACAGGCAGGCGTTGCCGAATCGCTCCTACGAGCAGTACTTC
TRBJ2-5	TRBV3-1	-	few	CASSQGASQETQYF	TGTGCCAGCAGCCAAGGGGCCAGCCAAGAGACCCAGTACTTC
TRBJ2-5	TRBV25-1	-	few	CASSEFRRSQETQYF	TGTGCCAGCAGTGAGTTCAGGCGGTCCCAAGAGACCCAGTACTTC
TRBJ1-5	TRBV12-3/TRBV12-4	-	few	CASSLEGFNQPQHF	TGTGCCAGCAGTTTAGAGGGTTTCAATCAGCCCCAGCATTTT
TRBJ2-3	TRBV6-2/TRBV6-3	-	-	CASSILQLVYTDTQYF	TGTGCCAGCAGTATCCTACAATTAGTATACACCGATACGCAGTATTTT
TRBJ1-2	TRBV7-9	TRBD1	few	CASSQRMTGLANYGYTF	TGTGCCAGCAGCCAAAGAATGACAGGGCTGGCTAACTATGGCTACACCTTC
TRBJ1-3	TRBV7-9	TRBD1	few	CASRFRGSSSGNTIYF	TGTGCCAGCAGATTCAGGGGGTCCTCCTCTGGAAACACCATATATTTT
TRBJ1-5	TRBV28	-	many	CASSLGGFVQPQHF	TGTGCCAGCAGTTTAGGGGGGTTCGTTCAGCCCCAGCATTTT
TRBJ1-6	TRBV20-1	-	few	CSAAVYGVDNSPLHF	TGCAGTGCGGCCGTGTATGGGGTAGATAATTCACCCCTCCACTTT
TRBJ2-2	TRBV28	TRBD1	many	CASSLGQDTGELFF	TGTGCCAGCAGTTTAGGACAGGACACCGGGGAGCTGTTTTTT
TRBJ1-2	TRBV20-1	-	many	CSASGGGGSGYTF	TGCAGTGCTAGCGGCGGGGGGGGTTCTGGCTACACCTTC
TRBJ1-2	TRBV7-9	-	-	CASSWRNVDGYTF	TGTGCCAGCAGCTGGAGAAACGTGGATGGCTACACCTTC
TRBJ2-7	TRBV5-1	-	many	CASSFYSLGEQYF	TGCGCCAGCAGCTTTTACAGCCTCGGCGAGCAGTACTTC
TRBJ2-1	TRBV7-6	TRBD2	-	CAFSWGGVAGSFYNEQFF	TGTGCCTTCAGTTGGGGCGGAGTAGCGGGATCATTCTACAATGAGCAGTTCTTC
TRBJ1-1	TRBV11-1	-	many	CASSLGGSSPIMNTEAFF	TGTGCCAGCAGCTTAGGTGGCAGTTCACCCATCATGAACACTGAAGCTTTCTTT
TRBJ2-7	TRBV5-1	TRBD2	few	CASSLLFDSGTPYEQYF	TGCGCCAGCAGCTTGTTATTCGATAGCGGGACCCCCTACGAGCAGTACTTC
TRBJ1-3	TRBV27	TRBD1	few	CASSYTGGSGNTIYF	TGTGCCAGCAGTTATACAGGGGGCTCTGGAAACACCATATATTTT
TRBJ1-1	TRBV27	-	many	CASSLRQGSSTEAFF	TGTGCCAGCAGTTTAAGGCAGGGGAGTAGCACTGAAGCTTTCTTT
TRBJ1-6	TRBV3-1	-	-	CASSHTGRGSPLHF	TGTGCCAGCAGCCACACAGGGAGGGGATCACCCCTCCACTTT
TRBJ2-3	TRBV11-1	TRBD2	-	CASSRSGGFTDTQFF	TGTGCCAGCAGCCGTAGCGGGGGGTTTACAGATACGCAGTTTTTT
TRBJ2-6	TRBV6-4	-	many	CASSDQAGANVLTF	TGTGCCAGCAGTGACCAAGCTGGGGCCAACGTCCTGACTTTC
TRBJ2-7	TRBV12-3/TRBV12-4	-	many	CASSFGGSIYEQYF	TGTGCCAGCAGTTTCGGCGGGTCCATCTACGAGCAGTACTTC
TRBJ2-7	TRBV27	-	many	CASSFSGGFSYEQYF	TGTGCCAGCAGTTTCAGTGGGGGGTTTTCCTACGAGCAGTACTTC
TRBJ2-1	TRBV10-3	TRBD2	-	CAITQWDGLAGGSEQFF	TGTGCCATCACCCAATGGGACGGACTAGCGGGGGGAAGTGAGCAGTTCTTC
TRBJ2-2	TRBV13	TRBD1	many	CASSSRDRVNSGELFF	TGTGCCAGCAGCTCCCGGGACAGAGTCAATTCCGGGGAGCTGTTTTTT
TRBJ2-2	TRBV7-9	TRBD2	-	CASRYRGGPAGELFF	TGTGCCAGCAGATATCGCGGGGGGCCCGCCGGGGAGCTGTTTTTT
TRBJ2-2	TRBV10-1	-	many	CASSESSYTGELFF	TGCGCCAGCAGTGAGTCATCATACACCGGGGAGCTGTTTTTT
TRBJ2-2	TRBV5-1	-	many	CASSWDLTGELFF	TGCGCCAGCAGCTGGGACCTTACCGGGGAGCTGTTTTTT
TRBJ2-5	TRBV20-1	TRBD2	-	CSAIQRGGGETQYF	TGCAGTGCAATTCAGCGGGGGGGAGGAGAGACCCAGTACTTC
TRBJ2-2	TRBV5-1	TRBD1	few	CASSITGQGAGTGELFF	TGCGCCAGCAGCATTACCGGACAGGGGGCGGGAACCGGGGAGCTGTTTTTT
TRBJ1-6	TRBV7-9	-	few	CASSLGSYNSPLHF	TGTGCCAGCAGCCTAGGGTCCTATAATTCACCCCTCCACTTT
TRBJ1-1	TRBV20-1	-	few	CSAPVRKMNTEAFF	TGCAGTGCTCCCGTAAGGAAGATGAACACTGAAGCTTTCTTT
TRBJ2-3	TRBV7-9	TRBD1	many	CASSLGTGADTQYF	TGTGCCAGCAGCTTGGGCACAGGGGCAGATACGCAGTATTTT
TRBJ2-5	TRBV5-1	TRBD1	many	CASSTTFNSGQVGPTQYF	TGCGCCAGCAGCACTACCTTTAACTCGGGACAGGTGGGTCCGACCCAGTACTTC
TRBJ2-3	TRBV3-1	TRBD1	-	CASSQRGRSTDTQYF	TGTGCCAGCAGCCAGAGGGGGCGATCCACAGATACGCAGTATTTT
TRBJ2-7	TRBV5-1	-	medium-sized	CASSLESWSYEQYF	TGCGCCAGCAGCTTGGAGAGTTGGTCCTACGAGCAGTACTTC
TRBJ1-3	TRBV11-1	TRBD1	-	CASSLALTGGRLSSGNTIYF	TGTGCCAGCAGCTTAGCGCTGACAGGGGGCCGCTTGAGCTCTGGAAACACCATATATTTT
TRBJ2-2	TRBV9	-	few	CASSVGAGTGELFF	TGTGCCAGCAGCGTAGGAGCAGGGACCGGGGAGCTGTTTTTT
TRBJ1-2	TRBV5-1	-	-	CASSLEGISGYTF	TGCGCCAGCAGCTTGGAGGGCATCTCGGGGTACACCTTC
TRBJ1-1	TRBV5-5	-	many	CASSLRGQMNTEAFF	TGTGCCAGCAGCTTGCGAGGACAGATGAACACTGAAGCTTTCTTT
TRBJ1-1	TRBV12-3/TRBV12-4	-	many	CASNKDVNTEAFF	TGTGCCAGCAACAAGGACGTGAACACTGAAGCTTTCTTT
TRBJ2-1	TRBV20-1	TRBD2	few	CSARDPGGADRVNEQFF	TGCAGTGCTAGAGATCCGGGGGGGGCCGACCGGGTCAATGAGCAGTTCTTC
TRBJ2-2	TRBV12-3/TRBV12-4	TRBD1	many	CASSFRGRGNTGELFF	TGTGCCAGCAGTTTTAGGGGGCGAGGTAACACCGGGGAGCTGTTTTTT
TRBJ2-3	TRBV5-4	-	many	CASSLNPSSSSTDTQYF	TGTGCCAGCAGCCTGAACCCGTCTAGTTCCAGCACAGATACGCAGTATTTT
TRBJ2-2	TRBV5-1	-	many	CASSWVLTGELFF	TGCGCCAGCAGCTGGGTCCTCACCGGGGAGCTGTTTTTT
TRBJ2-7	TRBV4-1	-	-	CASSQEDRVSYEQYF	TGCGCCAGCAGCCAAGAGGACCGTGTCTCCTACGAGCAGTACTTC
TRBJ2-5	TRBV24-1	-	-	CATSDSGAIQETQYF	TGTGCCACCAGTGATTCGGGGGCAATACAAGAGACCCAGTACTTC
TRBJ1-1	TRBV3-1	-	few	CASSQVIRGTEAFF	TGTGCCAGCAGCCAAGTTATCAGGGGCACTGAAGCTTTCTTT
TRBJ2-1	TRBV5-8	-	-	CASSLAKGTNPYNEQFF	TGTGCCAGCAGCTTGGCCAAGGGGACAAACCCTTACAATGAGCAGTTCTTC
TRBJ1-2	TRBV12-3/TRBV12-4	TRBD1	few	CASSPLRGRRGYGYTF	TGTGCCAGCAGTCCACTCAGGGGGCGCAGGGGCTATGGCTACACCTTC
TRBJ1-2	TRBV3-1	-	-	CASSDGPRTASAGYTF	TGTGCCAGCAGTGACGGACCACGAACTGCCTCCGCTGGCTACACCTTC
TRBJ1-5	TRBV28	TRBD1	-	CASRRNGQGFRVRQPQHF	TGTGCCAGCAGAAGAAACGGACAGGGCTTTAGGGTTCGACAGCCCCAGCATTTT
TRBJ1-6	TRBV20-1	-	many	CSAKSARERSPLHF	TGCAGTGCTAAGAGCGCCAGGGAACGATCACCCCTCCACTTT
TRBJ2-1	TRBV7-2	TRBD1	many	CASSLMGQGIDEQFF	TGTGCCAGCAGCCTAATGGGACAGGGGATTGATGAGCAGTTCTTC
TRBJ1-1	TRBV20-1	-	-	CSASRDTKEAFF	TGCAGTGCTAGCCGGGACACCAAAGAAGCTTTCTTT
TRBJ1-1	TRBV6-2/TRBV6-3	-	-	CASSPAGALRGTEAFF	TGTGCCAGCAGTCCCGCCGGGGCTCTGAGGGGCACTGAAGCTTTCTTT
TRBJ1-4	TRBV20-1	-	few	CSARSSATNEKLFF	TGCAGTGCTAGGTCAAGTGCAACTAATGAAAAACTGTTTTTT
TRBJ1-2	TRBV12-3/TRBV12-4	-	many	CASSRSEYGYTF	TGTGCCAGCAGTCGGTCTGAGTATGGCTACACCTTC